A selection of T cell receptor beta chains follows, all from one sample in a study of blood T cell repertoires in COVID-19. Measured with immunoSEQ multiplex PCR; TCRdb has only the in-frame clones, and not every one. In the table there are about 110,000 clones, 70% to 85% of which are singletons. What was sequenced was peripheral blood. The receptors were sampled from a woman aged 40 to 49 with acute or convalescent COVID-19. The CDR3 runs from the conserved cysteine through the conserved F or W. A D gene is named only where the DNA matches it firmly. Only part of the rows carry a size: once, few, many, or a class if the clone is expanded.

v_gene	j_gene	d_gene	abundance	CDR3aa	CDR3nt
TRBV19	TRBJ1-4	.	.	CASSPDQFGNEKLFF	TGTGCCAGTAGTCCCGACCAGTTCGGGAATGAAAAACTGTTTTTT
TRBV28	TRBJ2-2	.	.	CASSSAGAGTGELFF	TGTGCCAGCAGTTCAGCAGGGGCGGGCACCGGGGAGCTGTTTTTT
TRBV4-3	TRBJ2-5	.	.	CASSQDITSEETQYF	TGCGCCAGCAGCCAAGATATTACTAGTGAAGAGACCCAGTACTTC
TRBV25-1	TRBJ2-2	.	.	CASSQGGGELFF	TGTGCCAGCAGCCAGGGGGGCGGGGAGCTGTTTTTT
TRBV3-1/TRBV3-2	TRBJ2-2	.	.	CASSPPGQYTGELFF	TGTGCCAGCAGCCCTCCCGGACAGTACACCGGGGAGCTGTTTTTT
TRBV11-2	TRBJ2-1	TRBD2	few	CASSKSGEVGNEQFF	TGTGCCAGCAGCAAGAGCGGGGAGGTGGGCAATGAGCAGTTCTTC
TRBV6-5	TRBJ2-7	TRBD2	.	CASSSRRGAAYEQYF	TGTGCCAGCAGTTCACGGCGGGGGGCTGCCTACGAGCAGTACTTC
TRBV6-2/TRBV6-3	TRBJ2-1	TRBD1	.	CASSYEGASYNEQFF	TGTGCCAGCAGTTACGAGGGGGCATCCTACAATGAGCAGTTCTTC
TRBV5-6	TRBJ2-5	.	.	CASSRGLGARETQYF	TGTGCCAGCAGCCGTGGGTTGGGGGCAAGAGAGACCCAGTACTTC
TRBV29-1	TRBJ2-2	TRBD1	.	CSVDRGRSGELFF	TGCAGCGTGGACAGGGGGCGGTCCGGGGAGCTGTTTTTT
TRBV6-5	TRBJ1-4	TRBD1	.	CASSPRTGNEKLFF	TGTGCCAGCAGTCCCCGGACAGGGAATGAAAAACTGTTTTTT